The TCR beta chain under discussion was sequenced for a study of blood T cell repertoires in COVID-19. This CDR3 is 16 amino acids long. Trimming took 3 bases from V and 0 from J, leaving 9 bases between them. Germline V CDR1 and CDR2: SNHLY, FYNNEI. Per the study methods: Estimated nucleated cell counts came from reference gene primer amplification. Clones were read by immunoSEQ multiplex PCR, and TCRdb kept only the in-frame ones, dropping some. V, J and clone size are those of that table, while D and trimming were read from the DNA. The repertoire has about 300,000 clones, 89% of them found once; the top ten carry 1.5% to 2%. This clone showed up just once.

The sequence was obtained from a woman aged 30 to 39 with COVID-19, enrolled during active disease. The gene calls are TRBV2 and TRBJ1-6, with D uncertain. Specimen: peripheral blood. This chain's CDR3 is CASSDSRSSYNSPLHF. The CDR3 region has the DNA TGTGCCAGCAGTGACTCCCGGAGCTCCTATAATTCACCCCTCCACTTT. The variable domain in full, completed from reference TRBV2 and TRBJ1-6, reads EPEVTQTPSHQVTQMGQEVILRCVPISNHLYFYWYRQILGQKVEFLVSFYNNEISEKSEIFDDQFSVERPDGSNFTLKIRSTKLEDSAMYFCASSDSRSSYNSPLHFGNGTRLTVT.